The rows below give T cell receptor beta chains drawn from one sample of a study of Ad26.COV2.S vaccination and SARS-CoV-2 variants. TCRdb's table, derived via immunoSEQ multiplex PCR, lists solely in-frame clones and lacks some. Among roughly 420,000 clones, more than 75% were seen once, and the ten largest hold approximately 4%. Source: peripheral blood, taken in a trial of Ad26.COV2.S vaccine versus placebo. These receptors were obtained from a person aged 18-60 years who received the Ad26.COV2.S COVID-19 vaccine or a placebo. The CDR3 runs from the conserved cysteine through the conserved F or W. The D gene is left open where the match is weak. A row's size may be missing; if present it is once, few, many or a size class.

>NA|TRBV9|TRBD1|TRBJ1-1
TGTGCCAGCAGCCCTCTGACAGGGTCTACTGAAGCTTTCTTT
CASSPLTGSTEAFF
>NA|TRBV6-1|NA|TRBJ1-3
TGTGCCAGCAGTGAAGGTGACTCTGGAAACACCATATATTTT
CASSEGDSGNTIYF
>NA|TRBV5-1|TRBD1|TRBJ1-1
TGCGCCAGCAGCCTTGACAGGGGGCGGTTCGCTGAAGCTTTCTTT
CASSLDRGRFAEAFF
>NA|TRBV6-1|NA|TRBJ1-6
TGTGCCAGCAGTGAAGGGGGGCGAACCTATAATTCACCCCTCCACTTT
CASSEGGRTYNSPLHF
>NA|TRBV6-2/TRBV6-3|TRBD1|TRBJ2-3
TGTGCCAGCAGTGCACTCCCGACAGGGAACACAGATACGCAGTATTTT
CASSALPTGNTDTQYF
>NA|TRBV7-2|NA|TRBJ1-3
TGTGCCAGCAGCTTAAGGGGAGGCAGGGTAAACACCATATATTTT
CASSLRGGRVNTIYF
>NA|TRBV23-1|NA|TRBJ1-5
TGCGCCAGCAGATACGACCCTAGGAGGCCCCAGCATTTT
CASRYDPRRPQHF
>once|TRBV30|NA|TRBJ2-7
TGTGCCTGGAGTTCGCGAGGTGAGGGCGAGCAGTACTTC
CAWSSRGEGEQYF
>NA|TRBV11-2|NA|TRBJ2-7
TGTGCCAGCACCGTATCGGGGCACGAGCAGTACTTC
CASTVSGHEQYF
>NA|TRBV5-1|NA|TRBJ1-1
TGCGCCAGCAGCTTGGCCTTATACCTTAATTCAGCGTCCCCAAGGATGAACACTGAAGCTTTCTTT
CASSLALYLNSASPRMNTEAFF
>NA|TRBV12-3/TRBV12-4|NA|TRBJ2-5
TGTGCCAGCAGCCTACAAGAGACCCAGTACTTC
CASSLQETQYF
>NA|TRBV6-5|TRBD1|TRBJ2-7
TGTGCCAGCAGTACCACCTGGACAGGGGTCTACGAGCAGTACTTC
CASSTTWTGVYEQYF
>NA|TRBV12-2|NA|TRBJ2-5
TGTGCAAGTCGCTTAGCTTGGTTTAGTCAAGAGACCCAGTACTTC
CASRLAWFSQETQYF
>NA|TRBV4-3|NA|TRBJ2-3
TGCGCCAGCAGCCAAGTATCGAGGCCGCTCCTCACAGATACGCAGTATTTT
CASSQVSRPLLTDTQYF
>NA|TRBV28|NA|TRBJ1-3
TGTGCCAGCAGTCTCCCACGGGCCCCCGGTGGAAACACCATATATTTT
CASSLPRAPGGNTIYF
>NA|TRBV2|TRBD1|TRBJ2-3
TGTGCCAGCAGGGGCGACAGGGGGAGGGGGGATGTCACAGATACGCAGTATTTT
CASRGDRGRGDVTDTQYF
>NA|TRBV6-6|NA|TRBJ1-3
TGTGCCAGCAGTTACTCTGTAGGGGTAGGAAACACCATATATTTT
CASSYSVGVGNTIYF
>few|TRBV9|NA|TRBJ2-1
TGTGCCAGCAGCGTAGCGGGTGAGCAGTTCTTC
CASSVAGEQFF
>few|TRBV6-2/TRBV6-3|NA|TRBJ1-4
TGTGCCAGCAGTTACGAATTAATCTATGGTGAAAAACTGTTTTTT
CASSYELIYGEKLFF
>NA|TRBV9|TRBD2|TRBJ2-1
TGTGCCAGCAGCGTTTTAGCGGGGGATGGACAGGAGCAGTTCTTC
CASSVLAGDGQEQFF
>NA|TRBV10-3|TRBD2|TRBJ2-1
TGTGCCATCAGTGGAAAGGGACTAGCGGCTAACAATGAGCAGTTCTTC
CAISGKGLAANNEQFF
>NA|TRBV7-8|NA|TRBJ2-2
TGTGCCAGCAGCTTAGTCCCACTTGGGGGGGGCTTGGACACCGGGGAGCTGTTTTTT
CASSLVPLGGGLDTGELFF
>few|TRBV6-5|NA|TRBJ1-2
TGTGCCACCAAAACAGGGAACCCCTATGGCTACACCTTC
CATKTGNPYGYTF
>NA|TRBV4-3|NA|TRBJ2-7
TGCGCCAGCAGCCCCTCCGGGGCCCCTCACGAGCAGTACTTC
CASSPSGAPHEQYF
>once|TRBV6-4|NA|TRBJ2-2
TGTGCCAGCAGTTATCAGCAAAGCACCGGGGAGCTGTTTTTT
CASSYQQSTGELFF
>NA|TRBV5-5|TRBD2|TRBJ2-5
TGTGCCAGCAGCGGGACACTAGCGGGGTACCAAGAGACCCAGTACTTC
CASSGTLAGYQETQYF
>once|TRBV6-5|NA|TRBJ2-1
TGTGCCAGCAGTTACTCGAAAAATGAGCAGTTCTTC
CASSYSKNEQFF
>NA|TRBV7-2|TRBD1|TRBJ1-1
TGTGCCAGCAGCTTAGGACAGGGGGTGGGGTGGAACACTGAAGCTTTCTTT
CASSLGQGVGWNTEAFF
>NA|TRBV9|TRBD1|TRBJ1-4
TGTGCCAGCAGCGCTCGGACAGGGGGTAATGAAAAACTGTTTTTT
CASSARTGGNEKLFF
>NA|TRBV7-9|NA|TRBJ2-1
TGTGCCAGCAGCCTCAATAAATGGGGCACCGAGAATGAGCAGTTCTTC
CASSLNKWGTENEQFF
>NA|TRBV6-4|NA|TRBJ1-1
TGTGCCAGCAGAAATACGGACAAAGGTTCTGAAGCTTTCTTT
CASRNTDKGSEAFF
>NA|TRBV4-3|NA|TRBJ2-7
TGCGCCAGCAGCCCGGGACAAACTGCCTACGAGCAGTACTTC
CASSPGQTAYEQYF
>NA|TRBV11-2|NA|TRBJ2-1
TGTGCCAGCAGCTCCGATGGCGCGTACGAGCAGTTCTTC
CASSSDGAYEQFF
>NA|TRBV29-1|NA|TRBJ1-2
TGCAGCGTGCCCCAGGGGCTGGGCGATGGCTACACCTTC
CSVPQGLGDGYTF
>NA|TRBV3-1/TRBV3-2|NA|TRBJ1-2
TGTGCCAGCAAGAGGGGCGAAAGTGGCTACACCTTC
CASKRGESGYTF
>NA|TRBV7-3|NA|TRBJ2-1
TGTGCCAGCAGCTTAGTACAGGGCGGGGGCAATGAGCAGTTCTTC
CASSLVQGGGNEQFF
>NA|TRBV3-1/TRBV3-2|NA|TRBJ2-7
TGTGCCAGCAGCCAATCGCGTCGGGGGCACTACGAGCAGTACTTC
CASSQSRRGHYEQYF
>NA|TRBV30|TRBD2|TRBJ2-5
TGTGCTCGGGCATCCAGCGGGGGGGGAGAGACCCAGTACTTC
CARASSGGGETQYF
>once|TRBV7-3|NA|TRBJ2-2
TGTGCCAGCAGCCCCGGGACTTCCCCTGATACCGGGGAGCTGTTTTTT
CASSPGTSPDTGELFF
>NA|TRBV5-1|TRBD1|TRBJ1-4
TGCGCCAGCAGCTTCCTTCCGGGACAGAGTAATGAAAAACTGTTTTTT
CASSFLPGQSNEKLFF
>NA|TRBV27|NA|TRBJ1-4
TGTGCCAGCAGTCTTTGGGGGAGGGGAGCTAATGAAAAACTGTTTTTT
CASSLWGRGANEKLFF
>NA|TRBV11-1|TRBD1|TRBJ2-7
TGTGCCAGCAGCGTGGGACAGGTTCGTTACGAGCAGTACTTC
CASSVGQVRYEQYF
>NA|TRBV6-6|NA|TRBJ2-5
TGTGCCAGCAGTTACTCGAGGAGAGGGCGTCAAGAGACCCAGTACTTC
CASSYSRRGRQETQYF
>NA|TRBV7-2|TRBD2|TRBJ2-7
TGTGCCAGCAGCTTGGATAGCGGGGCCTACGAGCAGTACTTC
CASSLDSGAYEQYF
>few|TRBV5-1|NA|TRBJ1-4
TGCGCCAGCGCCCCCGCCGCCAGGGTATCAGAAAAACTGTTTTTT
CASAPAARVSEKLFF
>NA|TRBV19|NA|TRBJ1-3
TGTGCCAGTAGTTTCACAGGGACTGGAAACACCATATATTTT
CASSFTGTGNTIYF
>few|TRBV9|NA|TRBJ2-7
TGTGCCAGCAGCGTAGCCCAGGGCTACGAGCAGTACTTC
CASSVAQGYEQYF
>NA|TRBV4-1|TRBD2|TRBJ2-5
TGCGCCAGCAGCCAAGATCGCCCAGCGGGGGGCAAGACCCAGTACTTC
CASSQDRPAGGKTQYF
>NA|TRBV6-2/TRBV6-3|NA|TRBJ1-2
TGTGCCAGCAGTTCTCGACCCAAGGGAGGCTACACCTTC
CASSSRPKGGYTF
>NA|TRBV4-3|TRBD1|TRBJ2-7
TGCGCCAGCAGCCTGGCTGTTCAGGGGGCCTACGAGCAGTACTTC
CASSLAVQGAYEQYF
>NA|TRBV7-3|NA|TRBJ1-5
TGTGCCAGCAGCTTAGGGCCAGGGGAGCAGCCCCAGCATTTT
CASSLGPGEQPQHF
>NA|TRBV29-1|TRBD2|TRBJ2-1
TGCAGCGGACGAGCGGGGGCCACCTACAATGAGCAGTTCTTC
CSGRAGATYNEQFF
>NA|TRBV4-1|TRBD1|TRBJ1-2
TGCGCCAGCAGCCCTGGGACAGGGCACAGCTATGGCTACACCTTC
CASSPGTGHSYGYTF
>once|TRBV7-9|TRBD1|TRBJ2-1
TGTGCCAGCAGCTTAGCGTGGGCAGGGGGCGCGTTTGGTGTGAGGCAGTTCTTC
CASSLAWAGGAFGVRQFF
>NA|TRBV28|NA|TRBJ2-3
TGTGCCAGCAGTCCCGGAGGAGATACGCAGTATTTT
CASSPGGDTQYF
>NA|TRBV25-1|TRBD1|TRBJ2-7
TGTGCCAGCAGTGCGACAGGGCCGCGGTACGAGCAGTACTTC
CASSATGPRYEQYF
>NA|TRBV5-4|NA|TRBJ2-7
TGTGCCAGCAACATGGCAATGGTTTCTGGCGCAGCCCTAACCTACGAGCAGTACTTC
CASNMAMVSGAALTYEQYF